This T cell receptor beta chain stems from a study of regulatory T cells in long-lasting Graves disease. On the study more broadly: In persistent Graves' disease, antithyroid drugs had been taken for over 5 years and TSH receptor antibodies stayed positive.

The CDR3 spans 14 residues. Germline CDR1 reads SNHLY; CDR2 reads FYNNEI. With 8 bases removed from V and 2 bases from J, the gap between germline ends came to 13 bases. Regarding the study as a whole: Persistent disease samples used TRBV28, TRBJ1-2 and TRBJ2-5 preferentially. It was peripheral blood alone, not thyroid tissue, that was studied.

This clonotype occurred many times. Antigen specificity is unknown. CDR3 regions were amplified by Arm-PCR using iRepertoire HTBI primers to build TCR beta libraries. TCRdb re-called the multiplex PCR reads through MiXCR, storing one row per CDR3 protein. The table records 350,000 to 500,000 distinct CDR3 sequences, 21% of them present only once. Indicated time point: persistent/refractory GD, antithyroid drugs over 5 years with positive TRAb. The TCR library was made from RNA extracted from PBMCs. V gene TRBV2 combines with J gene TRBJ1-5; TRBD1 is a possible D gene (6 bases). The source material was peripheral blood mononuclear cells (PBMCs), sampled when the disease was refractory, from a patient treated with antithyroid drugs. This receptor was identified in a female donor with Graves disease. This CDR3 is CASARGSGNQPQHF. DNA for the CDR3: TGTGCCAGCGCCAGGGGCTCGGGCAATCAGCCCCAGCATTTT. Variable domain in full (rest from reference TRBV2 and TRBJ1-5): EPEVTQTPSHQVTQMGQEVILRCVPISNHLYFYWYRQILGQKVEFLVSFYNNEISEKSEIFDDQFSVERPDGSNFTLKIRSTKLEDSAMYFCASARGSGNQPQHFGDGTRLSIL.